This T cell receptor beta chain was observed in a study of T-cell reconstitution after alpha-beta-depleted transplantation in children. Preparing the TCRbeta library involved the use of unique molecular identifiers. TCRdb re-derived calls from the PCR reads in MiXCR, one entry per CDR3 protein. The sample lists around 180,000 distinct CDR3 sequences; roughly 11% were seen once. This clonotype has a count of ten or more. Sequencing was performed on PBMCs, taken before TCRalphabeta/CD19-depleted stem cell transplant. The TCR originated in a boy between 2 and 15 years old with acute myeloid leukemia, due to receive a stem cell transplant.

CDR3 sequence: CASSQPSSANYGYTF. The CDR3 bases are TGCGCCAGCAGCCAACCAAGCTCGGCTAACTATGGCTACACCTTC. The J gene is TRBJ1-2, the V gene TRBV4-1, with D hard to call. Trimming removed 2 bases at V and 0 bases at J, with 10 bases between. The CDR3 sequence is 15 residues long. The germline V gene has CDR1 MGHRA and CDR2 YSYEKL.